A single sample gave rise to the 21 T cell receptor beta chains below, sequenced in a study of blood T cell repertoires in COVID-19 (dated by TCRdb to 2020 to 2022). The library was built by means of the immunoSEQ multiplex PCR assay. Entries here come from immuneACCESS through TCRdb and include only in-frame sequences with V and J called. Some clones fail to appear in such tables; in the studies checked, an unresolved V gene covers under half of the shortfall, and the cause of the remainder is unknown. This sample is represented by around 200,000 clones; 83% of them were singletons. The top ten clones comprise roughly 2.7% of the sample. The sample comprised peripheral blood. These receptors came from a woman aged 40-49 years with active or convalescent COVID-19.

The chain carries TRBV24-1 and TRBJ1-2; 12 nucleotides agree with TRBD1. This CDR3 comprises 18 residues. The ends lost 5 bases at V and 0 bases at J; junction bases unmatched: 9. CDR1 KGHDR and CDR2 SFDVKD come from the germline V gene. The CDR3 DNA reads as TGTGCCACCAGTGGTCCAACGGGACAGGGGGCCCCTAACTATGGCTACACCTTC. It yields the protein CATSGPTGQGAPNYGYTF.

This clone was recorded a few times. The sample carries other DNA sequences with the same CDR3. V is TRBV14 and J is TRBJ1-2; a weak D match, TRBD1 (5 bases). CDR1 SGHDN and CDR2 FVKESK come from the germline V gene. Trimming shortened V by 4 bases and J by 6 bases, and 12 bases separated the two germline ends. This CDR3 comprises 13 residues. The CDR3: CASSPLAGDGYTF. Here the CDR3 DNA reads TGTGCCAGCAGCCCTCTAGCGGGGGATGGCTACACCTTC.

V is TRBV4-2 and J is TRBJ2-2, with TRBD2 matching 13 bases. CDR1 is LGHNA and CDR2 is YNFKEQ in the germline V gene. The V and J ends lost 4 bases and 4 bases, in that order; junction bases with no gene match: 6. CDR3 length: 17 residues. The CDR3 loop reads CASSRRTSGGPTGELFF. CDR3 sequence (DNA): TGTGCCAGCAGCCGCCGGACTAGCGGGGGCCCCACCGGGGAGCTGTTTTTT.

V gene TRBV6-5 combines with J gene TRBJ2-7; tentative D call: TRBD2 (7 bases). Germline V gene sequence: CDR1 MNHEY, CDR2 SVGAGI. CDR3 length: 15 residues. Trimming took off 5 bases at V and 0 bases at J, with 14 bases between the two ends. In nucleotides, the CDR3 is TGTGCCAGCAGTCCCGAGGGGGGGTACTCCTACGAGCAGTACTTC. This encodes CASSPEGGYSYEQYF.

The chain employs TRBV7-8 and TRBJ2-7; TRBD1 is a possible D gene (5 bases). The germline V and J ends were trimmed by 5 bases and 7 bases, with 15 bases remaining between them. This CDR3 is built from 13 residues. Germline values: CDR1 SGHVS, CDR2 FQNEAQ. The CDR3 DNA sequence: TGTGCCAGCAGCGGAACGCTCGGACAAGAGCAGTACTTC. It encodes CASSGTLGQEQYF.

As to this clone: Mismatch with germline at one junction end may stem from a read error. The chain employs TRBV7-7 and TRBJ2-7, with TRBD1 as a possible D gene (5 bases). Looked up from germline, CDR1 is SSHAT and CDR2 is FNYEAQ (reference sequence). The CDR3 spans 15 residues. The CDR3, as DNA: TGTGCTAGCAGCCCCTCCACAGGCGTGGGGTACGAGCAGTACTTC. Translated: CASSPSTGVGYEQYF.

The chain carries TRBV29-1 and TRBJ2-3; D is unresolved. The CDR3 has 13 residues. V lost 5 bases, J lost 8 bases, and 17 bases lay in between. Germline V gene data show CDR1 as SQVTM and CDR2 as ANQGSEA. In DNA, the CDR3 is TGCAGCGTTCGGCGGAACGAAAGGCGTACGCAGTATTTT. Its protein is CSVRRNERRTQYF.

The DNA for the CDR3 is TGTGCCTGGCGCTACCCCCCGACCTACGAGCAGTACTTC. Encoded protein: CAWRYPPTYEQYF. The J gene is TRBJ2-7, the V gene TRBV30; D not resolved. Trimming took 5 bases from V and 2 from J, leaving 13 bases between them. The V gene's germline CDR1 is GTSNPN and CDR2 SVGIG (reference sequence). The CDR3 sequence is 13 residues long. Based on the CDR3 plus reference TRBV30 and TRBJ2-7, the full variable domain is SQTIHQWPATLVQPVGSPLSLECTVEGTSNPNLYWYRQAAGRGLQLLFYSVGIGQISSEVPQNLSASRPQDRQFILSSKKLLLSDSGFYLCAWRYPPTYEQYFGPGTRLTVT.

This clone was recorded once. A read error may produce the germline difference seen at one junction end. The CDR3 loop reads CASRSTGPNEKLFF. The CDR3 coding sequence is TGTGCTAGCAGATCGACAGGGCCCAATGAAAAACTGTTTTTT. The chain carries TRBV7-7 and TRBJ1-4, with TRBD1 matching over 7 bases. The germline V gene has CDR1 SSHAT and CDR2 FNYEAQ (reference sequence). There are 14 residues in the CDR3.

The rearrangement uses TRBV18 and TRBJ2-5; 7 bases line up with TRBD1. The V and J ends lost 6 bases and 0 bases, in that order; junction bases with no gene match: 7. In germline, CDR1 is KGHSH, CDR2 LQKENI. The length of the CDR3 is 15 residues. CDR3 region: CASSLNQGDQETQYF. The CDR3 DNA reads as TGTGCCAGCTCGCTTAACCAGGGGGACCAAGAGACCCAGTACTTC.

The chain couples TRBV18 to TRBJ2-3, with TRBD1 matching over 7 bases. CDR1 KGHSH and CDR2 LQKENI come from the germline V gene. Losses at the gene ends were 1 base for V and 2 bases for J; bases not matched to a gene: 3. This CDR3 region has 15 residues. This chain's CDR3 is CASSPRGTVTDTQYF. The DNA for the CDR3 is TGTGCCAGCTCACCACGGGGGACAGTCACAGATACGCAGTATTTT.

V and J are TRBV15 and TRBJ1-5; D remains unclear. V dropped 2 bases and J dropped 5 bases, with 10 bases sitting between them. CDR3 length equals 14 residues. Germline lookup yields CDR1 LNHNV and CDR2 YYDKDF (reference sequence). The CDR3 here is CATSRLGRDQPQHF. CDR3 DNA sequence: TGTGCCACCAGCAGATTAGGCCGGGATCAGCCCCAGCATTTT. The whole variable domain, filled in from reference TRBV15 and TRBJ1-5, reads DAMVIQNPRYQVTQFGKPVTLSCSQTLNHNVMYWYQQKSSQAPKLLFHYYDKDFNNEADTPDNFQSRRPNTSFCFLDIRSPGLGDTAMYLCATSRLGRDQPQHFGDGTRLSIL.

The chain is built from TRBV14 and TRBJ2-1; 9 bases are shared with TRBD2. CDR3 length: 17 residues. Trimming took 1 base from V and 2 from J; bases not matched to a gene: 6. The germline CDR1 and CDR2 sequences are SGHDN and FVKESK. The CDR3 loop reads CASSQVLLAGTYNEQFF. The CDR3, as DNA: TGTGCCAGCAGCCAAGTCCTTCTAGCGGGGACCTACAATGAGCAGTTCTTC.

The chain links TRBV7-9 to TRBJ2-7; 8 positions agree with TRBD2. Unmatched junction bases numbered 5, after V lost 1 base and J lost 0 bases. There are 16 residues in the CDR3. Germline lookup yields CDR1 SEHNR and CDR2 FQNEAQ (reference sequence). Written as DNA, the CDR3 is TGTGCCAGCAGCTTAGACCCAGCGGGAGTCTCCTACGAGCAGTACTTC. As protein: CASSLDPAGVSYEQYF.

V usage is TRBV29-1 and J usage is TRBJ2-5; 8 bases fit TRBD1. CDR3 length equals 12 residues. Germline values: CDR1 SQVTM, CDR2 ANQGSEA. Losses at the gene ends were 4 bases for V and 4 bases for J; bases not matched to a gene: 2. The CDR3 sequence is CSVGGQAETQYF. The DNA of the CDR3 is TGCAGCGTTGGGGGACAGGCAGAGACCCAGTACTTC.

V usage is TRBV5-6 and J usage is TRBJ2-3, with D perhaps matching TRBD1 (6 bases). The CDR3 contains 13 residues. V was clipped by 4 bases and J by 6 bases, with 12 bases between them. The germline gives CDR1 SGHDT, CDR2 YYEEEE. This chain's CDR3 is CASSRDQGDTQYF. The CDR3 bases are TGTGCCAGCAGCAGGGATCAGGGGGATACGCAGTATTTT.

DNA of the CDR3: TGCGCCAGCGACGACAGGGTGGGGGGGAACACTGAAGCTTTCTTT. This translates into CASDDRVGGNTEAFF. This chain joins TRBV5-1 and TRBJ1-1; 7 bases are a match to TRBD1. V lost 7 bases and J lost 1; bases outside the gene matches: 10. The germline V gene has CDR1 SGHRS and CDR2 YFSETQ. The CDR3 sequence is 15 residues long.

J is TRBJ2-1 and V is TRBV5-4; the D gene is possibly TRBD2 (6 bases). Germline V lookup: CDR1 SGHNT, CDR2 YYREEE (reference sequence). Trimming left V 0 bases short and J 7 bases short, with 14 bases between. The CDR3 sequence is 15 residues long. CDR3 sequence (DNA): TGTGCCAGCAGCTTGGGCCTAGCGACGGGGAATGAGCAGTTCTTC. Encoded protein: CASSLGLATGNEQFF.

J is TRBJ2-3 and V is TRBV28, with 9 bases fitting TRBD2. This CDR3 region has 16 residues. Losses at the gene ends were 4 bases for V and 0 bases for J; bases not matched to a gene: 5. Germline V gene sequence: CDR1 MDHEN, CDR2 SYDVKM. The CDR3 sequence: CASSSPTSGSTDTQYF. The CDR3 DNA is TGTGCCAGCAGTTCACCCACTAGCGGGAGCACAGATACGCAGTATTTT.

The chain links TRBV7-9 to TRBJ2-7; D not resolved. Germline CDR1 is SEHNR and CDR2 is FQNEAQ (reference sequence). The CDR3 consists of 13 residues. The ends were cut back, 5 bases at V and 2 bases at J, with 10 bases in the middle. CDR3 coding DNA: TGTGCCAGCAGCCCCAGCGTTACCTACGAGCAGTACTTC. Residues: CASSPSVTYEQYF. The variable domain in full, with the rest retrieved from reference TRBV7-9 and TRBJ2-7, is DTGVSQNPRHKITKRGQNVTFRCDPISEHNRLYWYRQTLGQGPEFLTYFQNEAQLEKSRLLSDRFSAERPKGSFSTLEIQRTEQGDSAMYLCASSPSVTYEQYFGPGTRLTVT.

The sample holds one count of this clone. J is TRBJ1-4 and V is TRBV6-1; 9 bases line up with TRBD1. This CDR3 spans 16 amino acids. Germline V gene sequence: CDR1 MNHNS, CDR2 SASEGT. Trimming at V came to 0 bases and at J to 7 bases, leaving 6 bases not matched to a gene. The CDR3 region has the DNA TGTGCCAGCAGTGAAGCGCTGGGACAGGGTGGTGAAAAACTGTTTTTT. This sequence encodes CASSEALGQGGEKLFF.